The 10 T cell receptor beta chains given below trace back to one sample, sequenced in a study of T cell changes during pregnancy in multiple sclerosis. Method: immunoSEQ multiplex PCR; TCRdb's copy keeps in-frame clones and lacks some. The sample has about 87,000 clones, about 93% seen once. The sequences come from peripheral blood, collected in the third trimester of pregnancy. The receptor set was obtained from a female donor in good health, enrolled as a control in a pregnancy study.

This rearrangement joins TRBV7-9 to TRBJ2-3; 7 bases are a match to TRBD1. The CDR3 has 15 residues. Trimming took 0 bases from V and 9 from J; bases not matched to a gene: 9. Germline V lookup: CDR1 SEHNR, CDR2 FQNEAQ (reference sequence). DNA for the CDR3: TGTGCCAGCAGCTTAGCCCCCCGACAGGGCCTCACGCAGTATTTT. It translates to CASSLAPRQGLTQYF. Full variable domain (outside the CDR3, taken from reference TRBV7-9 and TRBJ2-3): DTGVSQNPRHKITKRGQNVTFRCDPISEHNRLYWYRQTLGQGPEFLTYFQNEAQLEKSRLLSDRFSAERPKGSFSTLEIQRTEQGDSAMYLCASSLAPRQGLTQYFGPGTRLTVL.

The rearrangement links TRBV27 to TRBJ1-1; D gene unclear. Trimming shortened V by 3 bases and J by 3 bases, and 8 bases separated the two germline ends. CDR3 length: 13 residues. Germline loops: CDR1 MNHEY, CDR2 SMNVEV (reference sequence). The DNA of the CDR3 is TGTGCCAGCAGTTTCAACGGGGACACTGAAGCTTTCTTT. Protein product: CASSFNGDTEAFF.

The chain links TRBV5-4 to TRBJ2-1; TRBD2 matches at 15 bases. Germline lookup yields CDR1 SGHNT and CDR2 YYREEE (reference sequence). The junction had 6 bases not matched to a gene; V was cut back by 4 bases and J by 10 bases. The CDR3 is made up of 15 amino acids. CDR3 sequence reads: CASSPGLAGGPEQFF. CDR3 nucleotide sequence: TGTGCCAGCAGCCCAGGACTAGCGGGAGGGCCAGAGCAGTTCTTC.

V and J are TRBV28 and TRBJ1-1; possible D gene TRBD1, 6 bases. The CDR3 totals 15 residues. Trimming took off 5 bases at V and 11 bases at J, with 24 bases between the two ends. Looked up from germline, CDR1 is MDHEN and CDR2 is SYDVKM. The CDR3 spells CASSTRGGRGNFAFF. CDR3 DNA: TGTGCCAGCAGTACACGCGGGGGGCGGGGGAACTTCGCTTTCTTT.

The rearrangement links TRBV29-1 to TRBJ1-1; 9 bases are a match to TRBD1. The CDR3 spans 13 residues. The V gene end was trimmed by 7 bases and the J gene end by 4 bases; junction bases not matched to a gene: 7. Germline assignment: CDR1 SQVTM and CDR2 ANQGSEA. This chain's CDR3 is CSAGTGRGTEAFF. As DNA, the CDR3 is TGCAGCGCAGGGACAGGGCGGGGCACTGAAGCTTTCTTT.

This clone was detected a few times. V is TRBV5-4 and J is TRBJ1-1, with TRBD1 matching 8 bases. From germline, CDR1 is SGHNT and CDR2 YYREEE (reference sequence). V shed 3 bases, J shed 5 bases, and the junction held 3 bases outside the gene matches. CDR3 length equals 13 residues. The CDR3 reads CASSSGGRTEAFF. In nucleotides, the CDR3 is TGTGCCAGCAGCTCAGGGGGCCGGACTGAAGCTTTCTTT. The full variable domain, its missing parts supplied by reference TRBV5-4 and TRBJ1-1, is ETGVTQSPTHLIKTRGQQVTLRCSSQSGHNTVSWYQQALGQGPQFIFQYYREEENGRGNFPPRFSGLQFPNYSSELNVNALELDDSALYLCASSSGGRTEAFFGQGTRLTVV.

The CDR3, as DNA: TGTGCCAGCAGCTTAAGGACTAGCGGGAGCCGAAATGAGCAGTTCTTC. Amino acid sequence: CASSLRTSGSRNEQFF. The chain couples TRBV7-9 to TRBJ2-1, with TRBD2 matching 13 bases. This CDR3 spans 16 amino acids. After removal of 2 bases from V and 7 bases from J, the junction contained 5 bases not matched to a gene. CDR1 is SEHNR, CDR2 FQNEAQ, per germline (reference sequence).

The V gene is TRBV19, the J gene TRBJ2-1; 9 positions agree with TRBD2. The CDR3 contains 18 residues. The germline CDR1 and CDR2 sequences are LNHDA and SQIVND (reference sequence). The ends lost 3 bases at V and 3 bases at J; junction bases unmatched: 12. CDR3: CASSILHSIAGDYNEQFF. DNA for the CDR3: TGTGCCAGTAGTATCCTACACTCCATAGCGGGAGACTACAATGAGCAGTTCTTC.

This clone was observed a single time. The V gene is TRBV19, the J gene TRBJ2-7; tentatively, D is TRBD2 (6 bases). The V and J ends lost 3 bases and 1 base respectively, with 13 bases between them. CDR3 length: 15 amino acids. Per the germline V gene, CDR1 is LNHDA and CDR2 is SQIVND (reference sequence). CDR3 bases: TGTGCCAGTAGTATTTTCCGGGAGCCATCCTACGAGCAGTACTTC. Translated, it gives CASSIFREPSYEQYF.

The CDR3 protein is CASSARECHQPQHF. The CDR3 DNA follows: TGCGCCAGCAGTGCCAGGGAATGCCATCAGCCCCAGCATTTT. The rearrangement links TRBV10-1 to TRBJ1-5, with a tentative D call TRBD1 (5 bases). CDR3 length: 14 residues. Germline-derived CDR1 and CDR2 are WNHNN and SYGVQD (reference sequence). Trimming removed 4 bases from V and 5 bases from J, with 12 bases in between.